This T cell receptor (beta chain) came from a study of blood T cells in healthy people across ages. Findings and caveats of the study: TCR beta diversity per million T cells fell roughly linearly with age. Relative to aged donors, long-lived donors carried more naive CD4+ cells and displayed higher diversity.

CDR3 length: 16 amino acids. From germline, CDR1 is SGDLS and CDR2 YYNGEE. V was shortened by 3 bases and J by 10 bases, with 23 bases between the two germline ends. Using a J-beta primer mix together with a sample-barcoded 5' primer, a second PCR was run for about 6 to 12 cycles. Via MiXCR, TCRdb re-called the 5' RACE reads, giving one row per CDR3 protein. This sample has fewer than 750,000 distinct CDR3 sequences, with roughly 43% found just once. Peripheral blood, around 10 milliliters per donor, was collected. Extractions gave at least 5.5 micrograms of total RNA per sample. About this clonotype itself: The antigen is not known.

The specimen sequenced was blood. This clonotype was sampled from a man older than 75 in good health. The genes are TRBV9 and TRBJ2-1; D perhaps matches TRBD2 (7 bases). The CDR3 loop reads CASSELGGRGDREQFF. The CDR3 region has the DNA TGTGCCAGCAGCGAACTGGGGGGGCGGGGAGATCGGGAGCAGTTCTTC. Combining the CDR3 with reference TRBV9 and TRBJ2-1 gives the whole variable domain DSGVTQTPKHLITATGQRVTLRCSPRSGDLSVYWYQQSLDQGLQFLIQYYNGEERAKGNILERFSAQQFPDLHSELNLSSLELGDSALYFCASSELGGRGDREQFFGPGTRLTVL.